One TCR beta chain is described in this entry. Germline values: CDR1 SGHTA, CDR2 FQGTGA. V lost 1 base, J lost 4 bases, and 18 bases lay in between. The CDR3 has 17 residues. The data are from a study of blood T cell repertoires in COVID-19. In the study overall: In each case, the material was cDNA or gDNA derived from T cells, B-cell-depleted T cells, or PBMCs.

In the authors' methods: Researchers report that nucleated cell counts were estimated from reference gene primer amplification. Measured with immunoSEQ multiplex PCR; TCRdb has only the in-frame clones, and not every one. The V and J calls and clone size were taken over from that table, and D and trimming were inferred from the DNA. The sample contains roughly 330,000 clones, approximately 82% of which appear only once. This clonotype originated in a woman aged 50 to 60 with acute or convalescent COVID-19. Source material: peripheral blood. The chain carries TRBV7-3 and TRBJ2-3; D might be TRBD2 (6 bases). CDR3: CASSLNLASEKADTQYF. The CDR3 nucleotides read TGTGCCAGCAGCTTAAATTTAGCTAGCGAAAAAGCAGATACGCAGTATTTT.